Listed below are T cell receptor beta chains from one sample, sequenced in a study of T cells in Graves' hyperthyroidism and ophthalmopathy. A single record per CDR3 protein comes from TCRdb applying MiXCR to the multiplex PCR reads. The data hold under 350,000 distinct CDR3 sequences, with 21% observed a single time. Material for sequencing was blood. These receptors all come from a woman aged 50 to 60 with Graves' hyperthyroidism. CDR3s include the opening cysteine and the closing phenylalanine or tryptophan. Fields, in order: V gene, clone size, D gene, J gene, CDR3 protein. A D gene is named only where the DNA matches it firmly. Some rows have no size entry. The others give once, few or many, or a class for an expanded clone.

TRBV4-1	few	NA	TRBJ1-3	CASSPVGREAGNTIYF
TRBV27	many	NA	TRBJ1-1	CASSFGPNTEAFF
TRBV20-1	many	TRBD2	TRBJ2-5	CSASPPGLAGGPEETQYF
TRBV10-3	many	NA	TRBJ2-3	CAISDRKRDLTDTQYF
TRBV6-1	many	TRBD2	TRBJ2-3	CASSEAAGGPDTQYF
TRBV3-1	many	NA	TRBJ1-1	CASSQDRAPLNTEAFF
TRBV18	NA	NA	TRBJ1-1	CASSPRETNTEAFF
TRBV7-8	many	TRBD2	TRBJ2-7	CASSSRRLAGPYEQYF
TRBV11-3	many	NA	TRBJ1-1	CASLPIGGREAFF
TRBV15	few	NA	TRBJ2-1	CATSRETSSYNEQFF
TRBV27	NA	NA	TRBJ2-3	CASSVTAQLTDTQYF
TRBV11-2	NA	TRBD2	TRBJ2-7	CASSLLAGRDTQYEQYF
TRBV9	few	NA	TRBJ2-4	CASSVAVGQPPQNIQYF
TRBV6-1	few	NA	TRBJ2-4	CASSELQGNIQYF
TRBV7-9	few	TRBD2	TRBJ2-3	CASIGGGSDTQYF
TRBV2	many	NA	TRBJ2-2	CASMTGVTGELFF
TRBV14	few	TRBD1	TRBJ1-6	CASSQTGGNDSPLHF
TRBV12-3/TRBV12-4	many	NA	TRBJ1-6	CASSHRRQPYNSPLHF
TRBV2	many	TRBD1	TRBJ2-1	CATALTGGGTEQFF
TRBV7-2	many	NA	TRBJ2-7	CASSLEWLSSYEQYF
TRBV28	NA	TRBD2	TRBJ2-5	CASSSPPGGVKTQYF
TRBV10-1	few	NA	TRBJ2-2	CASSERVPQGITTGELFF
TRBV12-3/TRBV12-4	many	TRBD2	TRBJ2-7	CASSIGGSRYEQYF
TRBV28	NA	TRBD2	TRBJ2-1	CASSGLAGGKPYNEQFF